These T cell receptor beta chains were read from a single sample in a study of blood T cell repertoires in COVID-19. Sequencing used immunoSEQ multiplex PCR; TCRdb keeps in-frame clones, though not all of them. Here the sample spans about 82,000 clones, around 80% being singletons. The sample consisted of peripheral blood. The receptors come from a man aged 55-75 years with COVID-19, enrolled during active disease. The CDR3 runs from the conserved cysteine through the conserved F or W. A D gene is named only where the DNA matches it firmly. Clone size is shown for a subset of rows, as once, few, many or a class of expanded clone.

D	V	size	J	DNA	CDR3
-	TRBV20-1	-	TRBJ1-1	TGCAGTGCTAGGGGCGAGGGAACTTTCTTT	CSARGEGTFF
-	TRBV5-6	-	TRBJ1-3	TGTGCCAGCAGCCTGGACAGAAGTGGAAACACCATATATTTT	CASSLDRSGNTIYF
TRBD2	TRBV11-3	-	TRBJ2-1	TGTGCCAGCAGCTCCGGACTAGCGGGAGCCCCTTTAACCAATGAGCAGTTCTTC	CASSSGLAGAPLTNEQFF
-	TRBV2	-	TRBJ1-1	TGTGCCAGCAAAGGGGCAGGGGCGAGGACTGAAGCTTTCTTT	CASKGAGARTEAFF
-	TRBV6-1	few	TRBJ1-1	TGTGCCAGCAGTGAAACAGGGAAAGCTTTCTTT	CASSETGKAFF
-	TRBV19	-	TRBJ1-1	TGTGCCAGTACCGAATTATCGGGATCCGGAAGAGGTACTGAAGCTTTCTTT	CASTELSGSGRGTEAFF
-	TRBV2	-	TRBJ2-6	TGTGCCAGCAGTGAAGGGTTGACTAACTCTGGGGCCAACGTCCTGACTTTC	CASSEGLTNSGANVLTF
-	TRBV6-5	-	TRBJ1-1	TGTGCCAGCAGAGTGACGGACAGACTGAACACTGAAGCTTTCTTT	CASRVTDRLNTEAFF
TRBD2	TRBV3-1/TRBV3-2	-	TRBJ2-5	TGTGCCAGCAGCCCCTTCCTAGCGGGAGGGAGGGAGACCCAGTACTTC	CASSPFLAGGRETQYF
-	TRBV25-1	-	TRBJ1-4	TGTGCCAGCAGCGATACAGCAACTAATGAAAAACTGTTTTTT	CASSDTATNEKLFF
TRBD1	TRBV10-3	-	TRBJ2-3	TGTGCCATCAGTGAAACAGGGGGCCATACGCAGTATTTT	CAISETGGHTQYF
-	TRBV7-9	-	TRBJ2-6	TGTGCCAGCAGCTTATCGGCGGGCACTACGCTCTCTGGGGCCAACGTCCTGACTTTC	CASSLSAGTTLSGANVLTF
-	TRBV21-1	-	TRBJ2-2	TGTGCCAGCGCACGACGGGGGAACGGCGGGGAGCTGTTTTTT	CASARRGNGGELFF
-	TRBV4-2	-	TRBJ2-5	TGTGCCAGCAGCCAAGGGAGGGGGGGCCAAGAGACCCAGTACTTC	CASSQGRGGQETQYF
TRBD1	TRBV27	-	TRBJ2-1	TGTGCCAGCAGTCCGCATGGACAGGGGGCGCATGGTGAGCAGTTCTTC	CASSPHGQGAHGEQFF
-	TRBV18	-	TRBJ1-2	TGTGCCAGCTCACCACGGCAGGGAAACTATGGCTACACCTTC	CASSPRQGNYGYTF
-	TRBV7-3	-	TRBJ1-1	TGTGCCAGCAGCTCGTCCGGTGGGGGGACTGAAGCTTTCTTT	CASSSSGGGTEAFF
TRBD2	TRBV10-3	-	TRBJ2-1	TGTGCCATCAGCGCCACTAGCGGGGGGGCGGCTGAGCAGTTCTTC	CAISATSGGAAEQFF
TRBD1	TRBV7-9	-	TRBJ2-7	TGTGCCAGCAGCTTAAGGGGGGACAGGGTTACCTACGAGCAGTACTTC	CASSLRGDRVTYEQYF
-	TRBV7-8	-	TRBJ1-5	TGTGCCAGCAGCCAGCAGGATCAGCCCCAGCATTTT	CASSQQDQPQHF
TRBD1	TRBV19	-	TRBJ1-1	TGTGCCAGTAGTGCAGGGGGAACAGGTGTTTTAATGAACACTGAAGCTTTCTTT	CASSAGGTGVLMNTEAFF
-	TRBV6-5	-	TRBJ2-7	TGTGCCAGCAGTCCCCCTCGGGGAGAGAGCTACGAGCAGTACTTC	CASSPPRGESYEQYF
-	TRBV18	-	TRBJ1-2	TGTGCCAGCTCACCACCAACAAGTGGGGAGAGGGGCTACACCTTC	CASSPPTSGERGYTF
TRBD1	TRBV5-4	many	TRBJ1-3	TGTGCCAGCAGCCCCTGGGACAGAGGAAACACCATATATTTT	CASSPWDRGNTIYF
TRBD2	TRBV7-6	-	TRBJ2-7	TGTGCCAGCAGCTTAATAGGCAGCGGGGGCTCCTACGAGCAGTACTTC	CASSLIGSGGSYEQYF
TRBD1	TRBV5-4	-	TRBJ2-7	TGTGCCAGCAGCCTCCGACAGGGGCAAGACGAGCAGTACTTC	CASSLRQGQDEQYF
TRBD2	TRBV7-9	-	TRBJ2-1	TGTGCCAGCAGCCCCGCGGGAGGGGAGTATCTTGAGCAGTTCTTC	CASSPAGGEYLEQFF